This note documents a single T cell receptor beta chain sequence. The CDR3 extends over 13 amino acids. V was trimmed by 5 bases and J by 7 bases, leaving 12 bases between them. Germline CDR1 reads MNHEY; CDR2 reads SVGEGT. The data derive from a study of naive and memory T cell subsets. A UMI-containing oligonucleotide was joined by 3' ligation to the TCR cDNA template. The SP2 primer and nested alpha and beta constant region primers amplified ligated cDNA in four rounds. A single record per CDR3 protein comes from TCRdb applying MiXCR to the 5' RACE reads. The data contain tens of thousands of distinct CDR3 sequences, 7.6% of them singletons.

The source is a female donor in good health. The genes are TRBV6-2 or TRBV6-3 and TRBJ2-1; D is tentatively TRBD1 or TRBD2 (6 bases each). The CDR3 spells CASSPRGGNEQFF. The CDR3 DNA follows: TGTGCCAGCAGTCCGAGAGGGGGGAATGAGCAGTTCTTC.